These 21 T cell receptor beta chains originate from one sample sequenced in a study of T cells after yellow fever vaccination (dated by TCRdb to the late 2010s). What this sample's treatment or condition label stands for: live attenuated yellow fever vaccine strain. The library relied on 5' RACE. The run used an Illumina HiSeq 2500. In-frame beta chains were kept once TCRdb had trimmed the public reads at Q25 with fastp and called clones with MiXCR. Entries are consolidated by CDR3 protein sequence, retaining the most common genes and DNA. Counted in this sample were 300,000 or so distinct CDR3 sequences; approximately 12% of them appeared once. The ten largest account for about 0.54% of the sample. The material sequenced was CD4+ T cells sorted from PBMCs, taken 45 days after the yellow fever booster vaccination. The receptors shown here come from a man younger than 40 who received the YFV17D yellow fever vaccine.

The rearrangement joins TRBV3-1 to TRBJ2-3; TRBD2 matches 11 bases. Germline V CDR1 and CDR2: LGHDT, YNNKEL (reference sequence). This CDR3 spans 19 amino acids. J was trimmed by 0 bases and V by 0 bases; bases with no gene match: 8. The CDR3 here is CASSQDGRTSGYSTDTQYF. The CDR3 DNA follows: TGTGCCAGCAGCCAAGATGGACGGACTAGCGGGTATAGCACAGATACGCAGTATTTT.

The CDR3 nucleotides are TGCAGTGCTAGAGGAGGAAACACCATATATTTT. It encodes CSARGGNTIYF. The chain recombines TRBV20-1 with TRBJ1-3; D gene ambiguous. The CDR3 runs to 11 residues. In germline, CDR1 is DFQATT, CDR2 SNEGSKA (reference sequence). V shed 1 base and J shed 4 bases, with 2 bases lying between them.

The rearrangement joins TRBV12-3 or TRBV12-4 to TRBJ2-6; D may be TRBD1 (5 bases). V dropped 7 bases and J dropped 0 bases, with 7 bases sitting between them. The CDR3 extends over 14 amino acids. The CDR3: CASIRASGANVLTF. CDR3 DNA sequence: TGTGCCAGCATCAGGGCCTCTGGGGCCAACGTCCTGACTTTC.

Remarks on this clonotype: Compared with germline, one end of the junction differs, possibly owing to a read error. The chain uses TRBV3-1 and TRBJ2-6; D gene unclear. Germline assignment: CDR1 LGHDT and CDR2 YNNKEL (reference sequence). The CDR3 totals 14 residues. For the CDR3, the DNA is TGTGCCAGCAGCCGAAGCTCTGTGGCCAACGTCCTGACTTTC. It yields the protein CASSRSSVANVLTF.

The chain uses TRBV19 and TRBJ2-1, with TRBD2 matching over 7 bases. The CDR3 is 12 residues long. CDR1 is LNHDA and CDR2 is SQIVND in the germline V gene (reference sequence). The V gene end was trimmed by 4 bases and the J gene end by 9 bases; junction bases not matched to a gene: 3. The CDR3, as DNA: TGTGCCAGTAGTAATTGGGGGGGTGAGCAGTTCTTC. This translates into CASSNWGGEQFF.

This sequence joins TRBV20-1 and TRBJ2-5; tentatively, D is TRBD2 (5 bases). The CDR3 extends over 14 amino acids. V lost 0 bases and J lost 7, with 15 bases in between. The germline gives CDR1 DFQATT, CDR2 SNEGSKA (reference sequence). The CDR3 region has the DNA TGCAGTGCTAGAGATCAAACGGTACTAGTGACCCAGTACTTC. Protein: CSARDQTVLVTQYF.

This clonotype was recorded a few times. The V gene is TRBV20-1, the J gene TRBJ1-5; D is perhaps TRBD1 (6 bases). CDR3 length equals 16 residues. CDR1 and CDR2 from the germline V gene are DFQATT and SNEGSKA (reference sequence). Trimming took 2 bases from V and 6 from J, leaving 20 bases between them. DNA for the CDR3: TGCAGTGCTAGACCAAACAGGGTCCTGCCAGTTCAGCCCCAGCATTTT. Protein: CSARPNRVLPVQPQHF.

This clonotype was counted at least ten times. The CDR3 DNA follows: TGCAGTGCCCGGACAGGGGGCGATGAGCAGTTCTTC. Translation: CSARTGGDEQFF. The chain couples TRBV20-1 to TRBJ2-1; TRBD1 matches 11 bases. The V segment lost 6 bases and the J segment 8 bases; nucleotides outside the gene matches: 3. The CDR3 contains 12 residues. Germline CDR1 and CDR2: DFQATT and SNEGSKA (reference sequence).

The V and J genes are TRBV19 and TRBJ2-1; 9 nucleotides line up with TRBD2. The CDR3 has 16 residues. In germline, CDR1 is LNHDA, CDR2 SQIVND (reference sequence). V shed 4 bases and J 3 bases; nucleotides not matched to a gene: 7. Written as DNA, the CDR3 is TGTGCCAGTAGTAGGTATAGCGGGAGCAGCTACAATGAGCAGTTCTTC. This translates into CASSRYSGSSYNEQFF. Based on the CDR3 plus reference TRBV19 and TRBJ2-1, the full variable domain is DGGITQSPKYLFRKEGQNVTLSCEQNLNHDAMYWYRQDPGQGLRLIYYSQIVNDFQKGDIAEGYSVSREKKESFPLTVTSAQKNPTAFYLCASSRYSGSSYNEQFFGPGTRLTVL.

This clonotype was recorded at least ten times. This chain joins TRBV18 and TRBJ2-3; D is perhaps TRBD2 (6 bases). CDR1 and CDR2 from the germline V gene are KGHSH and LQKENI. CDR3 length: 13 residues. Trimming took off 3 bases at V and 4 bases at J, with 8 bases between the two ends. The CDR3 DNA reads TGTGCCAGCTCACCCGTAGCGGCAGATACGCAGTATTTT. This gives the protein CASSPVAADTQYF.

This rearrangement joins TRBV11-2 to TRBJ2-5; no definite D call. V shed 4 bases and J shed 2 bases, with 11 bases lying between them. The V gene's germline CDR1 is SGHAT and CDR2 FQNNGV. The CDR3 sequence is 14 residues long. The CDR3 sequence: CASSSWDGQETQYF. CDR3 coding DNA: TGTGCCAGCAGCTCCTGGGATGGGCAAGAGACCCAGTACTTC.

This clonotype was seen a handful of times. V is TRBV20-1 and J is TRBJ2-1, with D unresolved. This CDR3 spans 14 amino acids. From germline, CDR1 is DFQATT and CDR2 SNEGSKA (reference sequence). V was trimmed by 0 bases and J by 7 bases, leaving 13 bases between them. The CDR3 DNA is TGCAGTGCTAGAGATCTTACGGCCGCTAATGAGCAGTTCTTC. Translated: CSARDLTAANEQFF.

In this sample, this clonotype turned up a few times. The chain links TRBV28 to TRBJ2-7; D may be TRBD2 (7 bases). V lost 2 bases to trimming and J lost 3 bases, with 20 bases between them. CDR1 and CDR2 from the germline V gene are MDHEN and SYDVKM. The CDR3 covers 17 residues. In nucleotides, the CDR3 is TGTGCCAGCAGTTTACCCCCAGGGGCTAGCGGAGTCTACGAGCAGTACTTC. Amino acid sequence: CASSLPPGASGVYEQYF.

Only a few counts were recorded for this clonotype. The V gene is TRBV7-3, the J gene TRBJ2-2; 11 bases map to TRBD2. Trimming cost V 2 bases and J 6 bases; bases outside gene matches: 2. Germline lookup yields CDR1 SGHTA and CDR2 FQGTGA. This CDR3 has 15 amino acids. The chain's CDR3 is CASSLELAGAGELFF. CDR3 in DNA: TGTGCCAGCAGCTTAGAACTAGCGGGAGCCGGGGAGCTGTTTTTT.

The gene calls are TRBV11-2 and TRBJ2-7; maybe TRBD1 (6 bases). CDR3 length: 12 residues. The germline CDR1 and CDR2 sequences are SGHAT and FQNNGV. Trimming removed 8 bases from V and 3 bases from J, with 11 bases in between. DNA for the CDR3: TGTGCCAGCGGGGGCGGGTACTACGAGCAGTACTTC. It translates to CASGGGYYEQYF. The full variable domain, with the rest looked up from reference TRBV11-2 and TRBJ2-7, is EAGVAQSPRYKIIEKRQSVAFWCNPISGHATLYWYQQILGQGPKLLIQFQNNGVVDDSQLPKDRFSAERLKGVDSTLKIQPAKLEDSAVYLCASGGGYYEQYFGPGTRLTVT.

The CDR3 sequence: CASSLGPTSGQETQYF. CDR3 DNA: TGTGCCAGCAGCTTAGGACCGACTAGCGGCCAAGAGACCCAGTACTTC. This sequence joins TRBV7-2 and TRBJ2-5; the match to TRBD2 covers 9 bases. Trimming took 1 base from V and 1 from J; bases not matched to a gene: 4. The CDR3 is made up of 16 amino acids. Germline V gene sequence: CDR1 SGHTA, CDR2 FQGNSA.

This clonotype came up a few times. The CDR3: CSADPGTGLLEQYF. CDR3 sequence (DNA): TGCAGTGCGGATCCCGGGACAGGACTCCTTGAGCAGTACTTC. V usage is TRBV20-1 and J usage is TRBJ2-7; 8 bases agree with TRBD1. The CDR3 totals 14 residues. Germline CDR1 is DFQATT and CDR2 is SNEGSKA (reference sequence). With V trimmed by 6 bases and J by 7 bases, 14 bases remained unmatched.

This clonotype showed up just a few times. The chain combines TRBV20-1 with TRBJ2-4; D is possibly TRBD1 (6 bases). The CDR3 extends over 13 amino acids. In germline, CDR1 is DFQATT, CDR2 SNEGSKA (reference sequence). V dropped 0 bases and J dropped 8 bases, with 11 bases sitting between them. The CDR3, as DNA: TGCAGTGCTAGAGAGGGGGCAAAGGACATTCAGTACTTC. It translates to CSAREGAKDIQYF.

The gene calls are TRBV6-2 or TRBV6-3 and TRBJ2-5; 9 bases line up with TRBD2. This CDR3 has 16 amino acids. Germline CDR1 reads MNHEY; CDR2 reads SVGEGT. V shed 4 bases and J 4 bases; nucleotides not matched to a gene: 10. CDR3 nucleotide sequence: TGTGCCAGCAGTTGGAGTGCGGGAGGGCCTGGAGAGACCCAGTACTTC. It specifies CASSWSAGGPGETQYF.

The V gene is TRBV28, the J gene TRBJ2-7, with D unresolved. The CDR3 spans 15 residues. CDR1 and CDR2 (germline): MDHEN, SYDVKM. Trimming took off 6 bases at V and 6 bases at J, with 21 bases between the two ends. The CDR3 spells CASSDLAGPSVEQYF. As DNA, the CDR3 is TGTGCCAGCAGCGATCTCGCCGGACCCTCGGTCGAGCAGTACTTC.

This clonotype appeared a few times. The CDR3 loop reads CASSSGSVGETQYF. CDR3 sequence (DNA): TGCGCCAGCAGCTCCGGAAGCGTAGGGGAGACCCAGTACTTC. The chain combines TRBV5-1 with TRBJ2-5; the D is unclear. Germline CDR1 SGHRS, CDR2 YFSETQ. V was cut by 3 bases and J by 5 bases, with 14 bases left in between. The CDR3 is made up of 14 amino acids.